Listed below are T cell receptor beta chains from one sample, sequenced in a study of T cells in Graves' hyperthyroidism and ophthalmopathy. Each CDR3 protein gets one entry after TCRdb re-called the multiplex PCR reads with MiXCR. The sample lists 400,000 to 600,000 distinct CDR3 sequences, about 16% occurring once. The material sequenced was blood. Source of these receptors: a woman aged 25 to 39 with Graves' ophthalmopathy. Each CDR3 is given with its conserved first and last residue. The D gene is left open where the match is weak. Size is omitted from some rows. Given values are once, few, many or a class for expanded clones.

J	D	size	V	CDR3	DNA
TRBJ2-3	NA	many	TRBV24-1	CATSAPSTDTQYF	TGTGCCACCAGTGCGCCTAGCACAGATACGCAGTATTTT
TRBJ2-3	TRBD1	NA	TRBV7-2	CASSLVSGGTDTQCF	TGTGCCAGCAGCTTAGTTTCAGGGGGCACAGATACGCAGTGTTTT
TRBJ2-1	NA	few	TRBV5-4	CASSPTAVMYNEQFF	TGTGCCAGCAGCCCCACAGCGGTCATGTACAATGAGCAGTTCTTC
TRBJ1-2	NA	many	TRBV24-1	CATSDSTVTVTFNYGYTF	TGTGCCACCAGTGACTCGACAGTAACTGTCACCTTTAACTATGGCTACACCTTC
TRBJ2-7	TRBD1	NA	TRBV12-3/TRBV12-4	CASTTLRDRGRREQYF	TGTGCCAGCACTACCCTCAGGGACAGGGGGCGACGCGAGCAGTACTTC
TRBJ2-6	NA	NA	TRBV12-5	CASGRFAGANVLTF	TGTGCTAGTGGACGGTTCGCTGGGGCCAACGTCCTGACTTTC
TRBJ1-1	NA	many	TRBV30	CAWSVGGDTEAFF	TGTGCCTGGAGTGTAGGAGGAGACACTGAAGCTTTCTTT
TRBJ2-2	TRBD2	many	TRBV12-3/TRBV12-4	CASSFIAGVGELFF	TGTGCCAGCAGTTTCATAGCGGGAGTCGGGGAGCTGTTTTTT
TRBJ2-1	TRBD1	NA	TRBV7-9	CASSDHRDSNHNEQFF	TGTGCCAGCAGCGATCACCGGGACAGCAACCACAATGAGCAGTTCTTC
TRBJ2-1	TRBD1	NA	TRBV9	CASSVAPGTGDRFLLINEQFF	TGTGCCAGCAGCGTAGCCCCAGGGACAGGGGACCGGTTTTTGTTGATCAATGAGCAGTTCTTC
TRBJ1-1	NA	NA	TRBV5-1	CASSWGDGVEAFF	TGCGCCAGCAGCTGGGGGGATGGGGTCGAAGCTTTCTTT
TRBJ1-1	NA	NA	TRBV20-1	CSARDYIGGTEAFF	TGCAGTGCTAGAGATTATATAGGGGGGACTGAAGCTTTCTTT
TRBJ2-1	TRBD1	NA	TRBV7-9	CASSQDRGIDEQFF	TGTGCCAGCAGCCAAGACAGGGGAATCGATGAGCAGTTCTTC
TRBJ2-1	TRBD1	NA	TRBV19	CASSIEGQGYSYNEQFF	TGTGCCAGTAGTATCGAGGGACAGGGTTACTCCTACAATGAGCAGTTCTTC
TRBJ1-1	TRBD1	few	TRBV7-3	CASSFQGENTEAFF	TGTGCCAGCAGCTTTCAGGGGGAGAACACTGAAGCTTTCTTT
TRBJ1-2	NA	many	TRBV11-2	CASSLLQQGYTF	TGTGCCAGCAGCTTACTGCAGCAGGGCTACACCTTC
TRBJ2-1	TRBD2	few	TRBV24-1	CATSDELAGIRNEQFF	TGTGCCACCAGTGATGAACTAGCGGGAATACGCAATGAGCAGTTCTTC
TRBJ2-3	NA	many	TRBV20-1	CSAREFRGGLTDTQYF	TGCAGTGCTAGAGAATTTAGGGGGGGCTTGACAGATACGCAGTATTTT
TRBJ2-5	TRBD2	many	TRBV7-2	CASSVGLARTQYF	TGTGCCAGCAGCGTCGGACTAGCGCGGACCCAGTACTTC
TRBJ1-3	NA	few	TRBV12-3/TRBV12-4	CASSTFFPSGNTIYF	TGTGCCAGCAGCACCTTTTTCCCCTCTGGAAACACCATATATTTT
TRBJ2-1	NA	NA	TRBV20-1	CSARTPHHNEQFF	TGCAGTGCTAGAACTCCGCACCACAATGAGCAGTTCTTC
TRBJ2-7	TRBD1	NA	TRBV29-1	CSVEGQGIHEQYF	TGCAGCGTTGAGGGACAGGGAATCCACGAGCAGTACTTC
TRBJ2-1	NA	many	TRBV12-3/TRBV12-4	CASRPLTGPTYNEQFF	TGTGCCAGCAGACCCCTGACGGGACCAACTTACAATGAGCAGTTCTTC
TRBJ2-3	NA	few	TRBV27	CASSSETRWAGIKDTQYF	TGTGCCAGCAGTTCCGAAACGAGGTGGGCGGGAATCAAAGATACGCAGTATTTT
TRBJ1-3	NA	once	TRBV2	CASNQQAAGNTIYF	TGTGCCAGCAACCAACAGGCTGCTGGAAACACCATATATTTT
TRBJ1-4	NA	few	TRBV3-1	CASSLFIVRASEKLFF	TGTGCCAGCAGCCTCTTTATTGTCAGGGCAAGTGAAAAACTGTTTTTT
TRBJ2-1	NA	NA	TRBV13	CASSLPLKGQFF	TGTGCCAGCAGCTTACCCCTAAAGGGGCAGTTCTTC
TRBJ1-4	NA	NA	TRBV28	CASTMNYEKLFF	TGTGCCAGCACCATGAATTACGAAAAACTGTTTTTT
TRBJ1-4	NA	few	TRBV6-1	CASSPSGHKEKLFF	TGTGCCAGCAGTCCTTCTGGACACAAAGAAAAACTGTTTTTT
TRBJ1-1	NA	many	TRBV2	CASKGVNRTEAFF	TGTGCCAGTAAAGGGGTGAATCGGACTGAAGCTTTCTTT
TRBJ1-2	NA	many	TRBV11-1	CASSPTANYGYTF	TGTGCCAGCAGTCCGACAGCTAACTATGGCTACACCTTC
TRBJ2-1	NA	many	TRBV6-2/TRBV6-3	CASSYSFGGSYNEQFF	TGTGCCAGCAGTTACTCGTTTGGCGGTTCCTACAATGAGCAGTTCTTC
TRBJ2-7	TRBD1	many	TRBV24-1	CATSDPGQGSYEQYF	TGTGCCACCAGTGACCCGGGACAGGGGAGTTACGAGCAGTACTTC
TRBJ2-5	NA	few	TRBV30	CAWSAGTATGGETQYF	TGTGCCTGGAGTGCCGGGACCGCCACCGGAGGGGAGACCCAGTACTTC
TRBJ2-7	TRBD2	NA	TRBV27	CASSLSPGGLAGRKQYF	TGTGCCAGCAGTTTATCGCCTGGGGGACTAGCGGGGAGAAAGCAGTACTTC
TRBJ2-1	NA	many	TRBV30	CAWNYWGANNEQFF	TGTGCCTGGAATTATTGGGGGGCGAACAATGAGCAGTTCTTC
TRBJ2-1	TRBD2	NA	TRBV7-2	CASSLHSSGVGEQFF	TGTGCCAGCAGCTTACACTCTAGCGGAGTGGGGGAGCAGTTCTTC
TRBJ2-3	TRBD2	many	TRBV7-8	CASSDPGRLADLAGDTQYF	TGTGCCAGCAGCGATCCCGGTCGGCTAGCGGACTTAGCCGGGGATACGCAGTATTTT
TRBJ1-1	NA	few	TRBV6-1	CASSPTVTTEAFF	TGTGCCAGCAGCCCGACTGTGACCACTGAAGCTTTCTTT
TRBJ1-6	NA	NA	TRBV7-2	CASSFGQGYNSPLHF	TGTGCCAGCAGCTTCGGTCAGGGTTATAATTCACCCCTCCACTTT
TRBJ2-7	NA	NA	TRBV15	CATSAEERVSYEQYF	TGTGCCACCAGCGCCGAGGAACGGGTCTCCTACGAGCAGTACTTC
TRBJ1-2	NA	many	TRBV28	CASSFIGDVAQLDYGYTF	TGTGCCAGCAGTTTTATCGGCGACGTCGCTCAGTTGGACTATGGCTACACCTTC
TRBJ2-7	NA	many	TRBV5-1	CASSLAAGAYEQYF	TGCGCCAGCAGCTTGGCGGCAGGGGCCTACGAGCAGTACTTC
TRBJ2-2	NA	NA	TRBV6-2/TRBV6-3	CASSSGGELFF	TGTGCCAGCAGCTCGGGCGGGGAGCTGTTTTTT
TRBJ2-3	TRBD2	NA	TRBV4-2	CASSPYLRTSDSTDTQYF	TGTGCCAGCAGCCCCTACCTGAGGACTAGCGATAGCACAGATACGCAGTATTTT
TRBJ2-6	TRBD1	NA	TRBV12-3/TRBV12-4	CASSFSGQSSGANVLTF	TGTGCCAGCAGTTTTTCGGGACAGAGTTCTGGGGCCAACGTCCTGACTTTC
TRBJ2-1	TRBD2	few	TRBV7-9	CASSLDGLAGGVYNEQFF	TGTGCCAGCAGCTTAGATGGCCTAGCGGGAGGGGTGTACAATGAGCAGTTCTTC